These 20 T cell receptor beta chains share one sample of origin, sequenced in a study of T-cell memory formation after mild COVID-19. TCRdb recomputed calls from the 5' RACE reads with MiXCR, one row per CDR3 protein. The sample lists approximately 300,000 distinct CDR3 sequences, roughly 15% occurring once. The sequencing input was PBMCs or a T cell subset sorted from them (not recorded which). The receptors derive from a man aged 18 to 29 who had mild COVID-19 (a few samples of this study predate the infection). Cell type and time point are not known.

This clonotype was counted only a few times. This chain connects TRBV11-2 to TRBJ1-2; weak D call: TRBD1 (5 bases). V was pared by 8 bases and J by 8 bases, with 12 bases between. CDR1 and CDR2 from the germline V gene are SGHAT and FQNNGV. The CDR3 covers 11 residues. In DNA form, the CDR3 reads TGTGCCAGCGGGGGGTCTCGGGGCTACACCTTC. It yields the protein CASGGSRGYTF.

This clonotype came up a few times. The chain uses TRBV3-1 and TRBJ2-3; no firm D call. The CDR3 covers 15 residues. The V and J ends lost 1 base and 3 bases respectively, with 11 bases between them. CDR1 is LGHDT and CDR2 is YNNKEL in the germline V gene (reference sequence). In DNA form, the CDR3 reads TGTGCCAGCAGCCAAGGCCCGGCCCCAACAGATACGCAGTATTTT. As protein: CASSQGPAPTDTQYF.

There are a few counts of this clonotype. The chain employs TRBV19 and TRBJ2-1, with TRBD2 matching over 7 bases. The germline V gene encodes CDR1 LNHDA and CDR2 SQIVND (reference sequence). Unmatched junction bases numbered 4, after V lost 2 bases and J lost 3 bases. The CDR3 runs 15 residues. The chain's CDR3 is CASSITAGDYNEQFF. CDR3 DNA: TGTGCCAGTAGTATAACGGCGGGGGACTACAATGAGCAGTTCTTC.

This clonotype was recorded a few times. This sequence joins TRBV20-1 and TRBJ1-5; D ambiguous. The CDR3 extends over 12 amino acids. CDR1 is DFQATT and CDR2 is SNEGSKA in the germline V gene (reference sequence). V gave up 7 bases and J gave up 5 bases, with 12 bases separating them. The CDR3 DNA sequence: TGCAGTGTGGGCAGATCAGATCAGCCCCAGCATTTT. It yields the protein CSVGRSDQPQHF.

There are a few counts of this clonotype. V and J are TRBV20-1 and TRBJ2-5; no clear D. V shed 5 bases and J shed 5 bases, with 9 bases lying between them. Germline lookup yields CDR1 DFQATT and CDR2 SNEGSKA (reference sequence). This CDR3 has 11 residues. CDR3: CSAAVGETQYF. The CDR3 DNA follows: TGCAGTGCTGCCGTGGGGGAGACCCAGTACTTC.

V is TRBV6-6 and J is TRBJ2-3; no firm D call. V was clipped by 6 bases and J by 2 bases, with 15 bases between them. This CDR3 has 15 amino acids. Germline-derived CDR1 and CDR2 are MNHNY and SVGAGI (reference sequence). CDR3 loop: CASRPSELHTDTQYF. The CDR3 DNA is TGTGCCAGCAGGCCGAGCGAGCTACACACAGATACGCAGTATTTT.

CDR3 sequence (DNA): TGCGCCAGCAGCTTGCTCAGGGCTGGGGCCAACGTCCTGACTTTC. Translated: CASSLLRAGANVLTF. The chain uses TRBV5-1 and TRBJ2-6, with D tentatively TRBD1 (5 bases). The CDR3 length is 15 residues. Looked up from germline, CDR1 is SGHRS and CDR2 is YFSETQ. V dropped 1 base and J dropped 2 bases, with 7 bases sitting between them.

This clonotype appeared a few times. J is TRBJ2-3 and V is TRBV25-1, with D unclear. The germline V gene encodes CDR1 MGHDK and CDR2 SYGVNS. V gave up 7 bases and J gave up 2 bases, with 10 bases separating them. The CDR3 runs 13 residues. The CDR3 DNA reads TGTGCCAGCATTCCACGAAACACAGATACGCAGTATTTT. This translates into CASIPRNTDTQYF.

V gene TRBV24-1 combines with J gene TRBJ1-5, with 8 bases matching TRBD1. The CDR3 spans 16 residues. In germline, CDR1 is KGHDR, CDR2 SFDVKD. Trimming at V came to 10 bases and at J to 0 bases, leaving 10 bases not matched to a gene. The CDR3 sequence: CATSTGARGSNQPQHF. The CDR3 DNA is TGTGCCACATCGACAGGGGCCCGAGGTAGCAATCAGCCCCAGCATTTT.

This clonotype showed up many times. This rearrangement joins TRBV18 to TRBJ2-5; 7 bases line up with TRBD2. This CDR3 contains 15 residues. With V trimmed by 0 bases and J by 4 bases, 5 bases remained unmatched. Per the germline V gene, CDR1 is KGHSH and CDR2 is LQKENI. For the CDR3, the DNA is TGTGCCAGCTCACCACCTTCCCTAGCGGCAGAGACCCAGTACTTC. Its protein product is CASSPPSLAAETQYF.

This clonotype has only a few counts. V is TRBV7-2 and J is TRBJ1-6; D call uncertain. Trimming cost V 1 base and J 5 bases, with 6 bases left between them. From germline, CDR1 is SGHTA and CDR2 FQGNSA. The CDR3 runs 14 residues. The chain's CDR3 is CASSLGVDNSPLHF. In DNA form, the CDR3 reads TGTGCCAGCAGCTTAGGGGTAGATAATTCACCCCTCCACTTT. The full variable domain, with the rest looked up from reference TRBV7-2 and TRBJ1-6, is GAGVSQSPSNKVTEKGKDVELRCDPISGHTALYWYRQSLGQGLEFLIYFQGNSAPDKSGLPSDRFSAERTGGSVSTLTIQRTQQEDSAVYLCASSLGVDNSPLHFGNGTRLTVT.

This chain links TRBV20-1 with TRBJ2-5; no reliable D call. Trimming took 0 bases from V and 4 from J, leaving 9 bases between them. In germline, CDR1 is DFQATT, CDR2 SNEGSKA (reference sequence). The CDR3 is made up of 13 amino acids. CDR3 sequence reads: CSARELRLETQYF. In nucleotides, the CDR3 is TGCAGTGCTAGAGAGCTAAGGCTAGAGACCCAGTACTTC.

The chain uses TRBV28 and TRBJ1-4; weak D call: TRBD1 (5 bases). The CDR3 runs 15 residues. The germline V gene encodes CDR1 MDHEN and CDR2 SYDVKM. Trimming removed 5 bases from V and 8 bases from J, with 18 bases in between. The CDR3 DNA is TGTGCCAGCAGTCTCCGAAGAGGGGTTCGGGAAAAACTGTTTTTT. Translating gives CASSLRRGVREKLFF.

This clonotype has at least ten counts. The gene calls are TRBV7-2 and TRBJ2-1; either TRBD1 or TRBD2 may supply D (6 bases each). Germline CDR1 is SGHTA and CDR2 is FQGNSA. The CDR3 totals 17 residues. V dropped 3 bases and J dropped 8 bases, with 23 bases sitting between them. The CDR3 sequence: CASSFGLRGAGADEQFF. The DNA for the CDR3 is TGTGCCAGCAGCTTCGGGTTAAGGGGGGCAGGGGCCGATGAGCAGTTCTTC. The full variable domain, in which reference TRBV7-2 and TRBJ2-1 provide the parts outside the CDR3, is GAGVSQSPSNKVTEKGKDVELRCDPISGHTALYWYRQSLGQGLEFLIYFQGNSAPDKSGLPSDRFSAERTGGSVSTLTIQRTQQEDSAVYLCASSFGLRGAGADEQFFGPGTRLTVL.

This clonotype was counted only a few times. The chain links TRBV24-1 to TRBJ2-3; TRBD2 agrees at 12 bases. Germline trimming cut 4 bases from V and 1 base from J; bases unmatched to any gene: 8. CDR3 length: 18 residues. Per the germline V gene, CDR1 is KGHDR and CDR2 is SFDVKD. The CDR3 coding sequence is TGTGCCACCAGTGACTCACCACTAGCGGGGGGCGGCACAGATACGCAGTATTTT. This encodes CATSDSPLAGGGTDTQYF.

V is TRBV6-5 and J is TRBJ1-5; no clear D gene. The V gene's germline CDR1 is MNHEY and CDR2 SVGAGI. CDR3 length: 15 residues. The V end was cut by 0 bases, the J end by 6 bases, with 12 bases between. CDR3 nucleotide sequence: TGTGCCAGCAGTTACTCCCGACTCAGTATTCAGCCCCAGCATTTT. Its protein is CASSYSRLSIQPQHF.

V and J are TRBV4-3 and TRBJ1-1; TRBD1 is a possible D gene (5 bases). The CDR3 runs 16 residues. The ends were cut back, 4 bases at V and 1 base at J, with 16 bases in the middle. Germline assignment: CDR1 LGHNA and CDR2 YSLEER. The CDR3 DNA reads TGCGCCAGCAGCCCACTCGAGGGGAAGGGGAACACTGAAGCTTTCTTT. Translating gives CASSPLEGKGNTEAFF.

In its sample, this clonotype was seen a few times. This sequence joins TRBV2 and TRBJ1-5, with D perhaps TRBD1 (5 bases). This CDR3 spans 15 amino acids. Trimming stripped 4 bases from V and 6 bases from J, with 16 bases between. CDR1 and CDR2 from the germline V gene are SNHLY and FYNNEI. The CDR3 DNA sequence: TGTGCCAGCAGTGGAGGCACGGGGCATTCTCAGCCCCAGCATTTT. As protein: CASSGGTGHSQPQHF.

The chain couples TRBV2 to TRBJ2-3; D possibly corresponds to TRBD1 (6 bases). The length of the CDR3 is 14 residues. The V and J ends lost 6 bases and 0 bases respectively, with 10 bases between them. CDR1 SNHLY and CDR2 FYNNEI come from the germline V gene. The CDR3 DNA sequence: TGTGCCAGCAGGCGACAGGCGAGCACAGATACGCAGTATTTT. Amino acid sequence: CASRRQASTDTQYF.

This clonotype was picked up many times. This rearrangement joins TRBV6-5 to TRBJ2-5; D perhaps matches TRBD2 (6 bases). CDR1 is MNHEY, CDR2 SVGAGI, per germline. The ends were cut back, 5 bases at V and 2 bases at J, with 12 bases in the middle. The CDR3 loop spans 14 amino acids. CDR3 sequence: CASSKFGGQETQYF. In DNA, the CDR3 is TGTGCCAGCAGTAAATTTGGGGGGCAAGAGACCCAGTACTTC.